This T cell receptor beta chain was recovered during a study of blood T cell repertoires in COVID-19. As for the study in general: COVID-19 samples collected from the United States, Italy and Spain covered acute and convalescent phases.

V lost 2 bases to trimming and J lost 7 bases, with 18 bases between them. The CDR3 length is 15 residues. Per the germline V gene, CDR1 is GTSNPN and CDR2 is SVGIG (reference sequence). In the original workflow: Nucleated cell number was recorded as an estimate derived from reference gene primer amplification. Here immunoSEQ multiplex PCR was the method, and the copy in TCRdb shows in-frame clones only, minus some. Clone size and the V and J calls come from that table; the DNA yielded D and trimming. In the table there are over 85,000 clones, 75% to 85% of which are singletons. This clonotype was sampled from a man aged 70 or older with acute or convalescent COVID-19. What was sequenced was peripheral blood. V usage is TRBV30 and J usage is TRBJ1-5; maybe TRBD1 (5 bases). CDR3 region: CAWSPPGGEQQPQHF. As DNA, the CDR3 is TGTGCCTGGAGTCCCCCGGGGGGGGAACAACAGCCCCAGCATTTT.